This TCR beta chain was documented in a study of T-cell reconstitution after alpha-beta-depleted transplantation in children. In this sample, this clonotype turned up many times. What it binds is unknown. The CDR3 is 16 residues long. V lost 4 bases to trimming and J lost 4 bases, with 18 bases between them. The V gene's germline CDR1 is SGDLS and CDR2 YYNGEE. Overall study findings and caveats: Certain patients had high TCRbeta diversity at day 60, and it came from recipient T cells and thymic progenitors that survived. One year post-transplant, T-cell counts and diversity were largely derived from T cells produced anew.

Preparation of the TCRbeta library was carried out with unique molecular identifiers. A single record per CDR3 protein comes from TCRdb applying MiXCR to the PCR reads. This sample has over 150,000 distinct CDR3 sequences, with 6.3% found just once. The sample consisted of PBMCs, taken before TCRalphabeta/CD19-depleted stem cell transplant. The origin of this receptor is a girl in the first two years of life with combined immunodeficiency, due to receive a stem cell transplant. The chain has TRBV9 and TRBJ2-1; no firm D call. The CDR3 DNA sequence: TGTGCCAGCAGCCCTAACCTTGGTCGCGCGTACAATGAGCAGTTCTTC. Amino acids: CASSPNLGRAYNEQFF.